The clone carrying this T cell receptor beta chain was observed a handful of times. The antigen is unknown. Germline V lookup: CDR1 DFQATT, CDR2 SNEGSKA (reference sequence). V was pared by 0 bases and J by 6 bases, with 7 bases of the junction left unmatched. The CDR3 is made up of 15 amino acids. After 5'RACE with constant-segment primers, TCR alpha and TCR beta cDNA libraries carrying sample barcodes and UMIs were obtained. TCRdb used MiXCR to reprocess the 5' RACE reads, holding one entry per CDR3 protein. The sample holds 250,000 to 300,000 distinct CDR3 sequences, approximately 8.4% seen once. The sample is drawn from a study of T-cell memory formation after mild COVID-19. General observations from the study: There were some responding clones in pre-infection memory, which suggested that cross-reactive memory had joined. CD4+ clones that contracted lay mainly in CM and EM; CD8+ ones lay in EMRA.

Sequencing input: PBMCs or a T cell subset sorted from them (not recorded which). The TCR comes from a man aged 18 to 30 who had mild COVID-19 (a few samples of this study predate the infection). Cell type and time point are not known. The chain combines TRBV20-1 with TRBJ2-3; 9 bases line up with TRBD2. The CDR3 protein is CSARDGAGGLDTQYF. The CDR3 nucleotides are TGCAGTGCTAGAGACGGGGCGGGGGGGCTGGATACGCAGTATTTT.